The 16 T cell receptor beta chains given below trace back to one sample, sequenced in a study of blood T cell repertoires in COVID-19 (dated by TCRdb to about 2020). The library came from the immunoSEQ multiplex PCR assay. The table was pulled from immuneACCESS by TCRdb, which kept in-frame rearrangements only. Such tables lose some clones; where checked, under half of the loss comes from unresolved V genes, and the rest has no known cause. This sample is represented by around 97,000 clones; approximately 84% of them were singletons. The biggest ten clones account for less than 11% of the sample. The material sequenced was peripheral blood. The receptors were sampled from a man in his 70s with acute or convalescent COVID-19.

The V and J genes are TRBV5-1 and TRBJ1-2; D unclear. Germline V gene lookup returns CDR1 SGHRS and CDR2 YFSETQ. Between the trimmed V and J ends, which lost 0 bases and 4 bases, there was a span of 10 bases. This CDR3 comprises 14 residues. CDR3 sequence: CASSLVTASYGYTF. For the CDR3, the DNA is TGCGCCAGCAGCTTGGTTACAGCCTCCTATGGCTACACCTTC.

The V and J genes are TRBV7-9 and TRBJ1-5; 8 bases align to TRBD1. In germline, CDR1 is SEHNR, CDR2 FQNEAQ (reference sequence). V was pared by 5 bases and J by 6 bases, with 6 bases of the junction left unmatched. The CDR3 consists of 14 residues. The CDR3 loop is CASSLDRGSQPQHF. CDR3 sequence (DNA): TGTGCCAGCAGCCTTGACAGGGGAAGTCAGCCCCAGCATTTT. Together with reference TRBV7-9 and TRBJ1-5, the CDR3 gives the full variable domain: DTGVSQNPRHKITKRGQNVTFRCDPISEHNRLYWYRQTLGQGPEFLTYFQNEAQLEKSRLLSDRFSAERPKGSFSTLEIQRTEQGDSAMYLCASSLDRGSQPQHFGDGTRLSIL.

The genes are TRBV16 and TRBJ2-3; 7 bases line up with TRBD2. This CDR3 region has 16 residues. Per germline, CDR1 KGHSY and CDR2 FQNENV. The V segment lost 0 bases and the J segment 1 base; nucleotides outside the gene matches: 4. DNA of the CDR3: TGTGCCAGCAGCCAATCAAAAACTAGCGGCACAGATACGCAGTATTTT. Its protein is CASSQSKTSGTDTQYF.

The rearrangement links TRBV6-1 to TRBJ1-2; TRBD1 matches at 11 bases. The V segment lost 3 bases and the J segment 4 bases; nucleotides outside the gene matches: 4. This CDR3 has 15 residues. Germline V CDR1 and CDR2: MNHNS, SASEGT. CDR3 sequence (DNA): TGTGCCAGCAGTGACCGGACAGGGGGCGGCTATGGCTACACCTTC. Its translation: CASSDRTGGGYGYTF.

The rearrangement joins TRBV7-3 to TRBJ2-1; D ambiguous. The V gene lost 5 bases and the J gene lost 7 bases, with 18 bases spanning the gap. This CDR3 is built from 15 residues. The germline V gene has CDR1 SGHTA and CDR2 FQGTGA. The CDR3 DNA sequence: TGTGCCAGCAGCACATCTCTAGGTAATTTGAATGAGCAGTTCTTC. Protein sequence: CASSTSLGNLNEQFF.

This clone was recorded a few times. This sequence joins TRBV24-1 and TRBJ2-3, with a weak D call TRBD2 (6 bases). Germline V gene lookup returns CDR1 KGHDR and CDR2 SFDVKD. The CDR3 is made up of 16 amino acids. The V end was cut by 3 bases, the J end by 2 bases, with 14 bases between. CDR3 in DNA: TGTGCCACCAGTGATCGGGGCGGGGTACCCACAGATACGCAGTATTTT. It encodes CATSDRGGVPTDTQYF.

V is TRBV6-1 and J is TRBJ2-7; D is perhaps TRBD2 (5 bases). Germline V gene data show CDR1 as MNHNS and CDR2 as SASEGT. The CDR3 runs 16 residues. V lost 3 bases and J lost 0, with 15 bases in between. DNA of the CDR3: TGTGCCAGCAGTGATAGGCGTCTAGCTGTCTCCTACGAGCAGTACTTC. Amino acid sequence: CASSDRRLAVSYEQYF.

The rearrangement joins TRBV11-2 to TRBJ1-4, with 9 bases fitting TRBD1. The CDR3 runs to 14 residues. From germline, CDR1 is SGHAT and CDR2 FQNNGV. Losses at the gene ends were 6 bases for V and 5 bases for J; bases not matched to a gene: 4. CDR3 in DNA: TGTGCCAGCAGACGACAGGGGGGAAATGAAAAACTGTTTTTT. It specifies CASRRQGGNEKLFF.

This clone was seen a few times. The V call is TRBV5-1, the J call TRBJ1-1, with D maybe TRBD1 (5 bases). V was trimmed by 4 bases and J by 1 base, leaving 11 bases between them. CDR1 and CDR2 (germline): SGHRS, YFSETQ. CDR3 length: 14 amino acids. DNA of the CDR3: TGCGCCAGCAGCCAGGGACTTACGAACACTGAAGCTTTCTTT. Protein: CASSQGLTNTEAFF.

V gene TRBV2 combines with J gene TRBJ2-2; 10 nucleotides line up with TRBD2. The CDR3 totals 16 residues. Trimming took 3 bases from V and 1 from J; bases not matched to a gene: 2. CDR1 is SNHLY, CDR2 FYNNEI, per germline. CDR3: CASSETSGLNTGELFF. The CDR3 region has the DNA TGTGCCAGCAGTGAGACTAGCGGGCTGAACACCGGGGAGCTGTTTTTT.

The V gene is TRBV30, the J gene TRBJ1-1; D not resolved. The germline V and J ends were trimmed by 4 bases and 2 bases, with 5 bases remaining between them. The V gene's germline CDR1 is GTSNPN and CDR2 SVGIG (reference sequence). The CDR3 consists of 11 residues. CDR3 sequence: CAWNRNTEAFF. The CDR3 DNA reads TGTGCCTGGAATAGAAACACTGAAGCTTTCTTT. The full variable domain, in which reference TRBV30 and TRBJ1-1 provide the parts outside the CDR3, is SQTIHQWPATLVQPVGSPLSLECTVEGTSNPNLYWYRQAAGRGLQLLFYSVGIGQISSEVPQNLSASRPQDRQFILSSKKLLLSDSGFYLCAWNRNTEAFFGQGTRLTVV.

This clone appeared once. Compared with germline, one end of the junction differs, possibly owing to a read error. The chain has TRBV9 and TRBJ2-3, with D perhaps TRBD1 (6 bases). The CDR3 totals 12 residues. Germline lookup yields CDR1 SGDLS and CDR2 YYNGEE. As DNA, the CDR3 is TGTGCCAGCAGCGTAGGGGGGCCCCCCGTCGATTTT. It specifies CASSVGGPPVDF.

This clone has a single count. V is TRBV10-3 and J is TRBJ2-7, with TRBD1 matching 7 bases. Losses at the gene ends were 7 bases for V and 0 bases for J; bases not matched to a gene: 6. CDR1 is ENHRY and CDR2 is SYGVKD in the germline V gene. The CDR3 runs to 14 residues. CDR3 nucleotide sequence: TGTGCCATCAAACCGGGACAGAGCTCCTACGAGCAGTACTTC. This codes for CAIKPGQSSYEQYF.

This rearrangement joins TRBV7-3 to TRBJ2-1, with unresolved D. Trimming shortened V by 2 bases and J by 0 bases, and 11 bases separated the two germline ends. Germline-derived CDR1 and CDR2 are SGHTA and FQGTGA. CDR3 length equals 16 residues. The DNA for the CDR3 is TGTGCCAGCAGCTTAGGCGGAAAAAGCTCCTACAATGAGCAGTTCTTC. Its protein is CASSLGGKSSYNEQFF. The full variable domain, with the rest looked up from reference TRBV7-3 and TRBJ2-1, is GAGVSQTPSNKVTEKGKYVELRCDPISGHTALYWYRQSLGQGPEFLIYFQGTGAADDSGLPNDRFFAVRPEGSVSTLKIQRTERGDSAVYLCASSLGGKSSYNEQFFGPGTRLTVL.

This clone occurred a few times. The V gene is TRBV30, the J gene TRBJ1-3; D uncertain. The CDR3 spans 11 residues. CDR1 GTSNPN and CDR2 SVGIG come from the germline V gene (reference sequence). Trimming removed 5 bases at V and 1 base at J, with 3 bases between. The CDR3 region is CAWSSGNTIYF. The CDR3 nucleotides are TGTGCCTGGTCTTCTGGAAACACCATATATTTT. Based on the CDR3 plus reference TRBV30 and TRBJ1-3, the full variable domain is SQTIHQWPATLVQPVGSPLSLECTVEGTSNPNLYWYRQAAGRGLQLLFYSVGIGQISSEVPQNLSASRPQDRQFILSSKKLLLSDSGFYLCAWSSGNTIYFGEGSWLTVV.

The chain recombines TRBV2 with TRBJ1-6, with D tentatively TRBD1 (5 bases). In germline, CDR1 is SNHLY, CDR2 FYNNEI. Between the trimmed V and J ends, which lost 3 bases and 10 bases, there was a span of 16 bases. This CDR3 has 15 amino acids. CDR3 coding DNA: TGTGCCAGCAGTGAGCGTCAGGACATTAGATCACCCCTCCACTTT. This gives the protein CASSERQDIRSPLHF.